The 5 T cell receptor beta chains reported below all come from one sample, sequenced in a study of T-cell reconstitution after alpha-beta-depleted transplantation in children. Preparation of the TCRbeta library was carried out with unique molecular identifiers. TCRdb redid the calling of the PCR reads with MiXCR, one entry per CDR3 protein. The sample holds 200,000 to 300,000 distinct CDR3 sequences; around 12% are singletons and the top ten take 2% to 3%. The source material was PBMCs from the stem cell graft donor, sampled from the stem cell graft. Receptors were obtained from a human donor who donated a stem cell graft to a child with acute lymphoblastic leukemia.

CDR3 amino acids: CASSWGGGGYNEQFF. For the CDR3, the DNA is TGTGCCAGCAGCTGGGGTGGCGGGGGATACAATGAGCAGTTCTTC. V gene TRBV7-9 combines with J gene TRBJ2-1; 7 nucleotides align to TRBD2. Germline V CDR1 and CDR2: SEHNR, FQNEAQ (reference sequence). V trimming: 4 bases; J trimming: 4 bases; junction bases outside the gene matches: 7. The CDR3 runs 15 residues.

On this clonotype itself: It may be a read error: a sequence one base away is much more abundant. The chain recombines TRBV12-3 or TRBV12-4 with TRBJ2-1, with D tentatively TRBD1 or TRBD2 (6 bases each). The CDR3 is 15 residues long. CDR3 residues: CASSLRGASNNERFF. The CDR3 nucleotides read TGTGCCAGCAGTTTGAGGGGGGCAAGCAACAATGAGCGGTTCTTC.

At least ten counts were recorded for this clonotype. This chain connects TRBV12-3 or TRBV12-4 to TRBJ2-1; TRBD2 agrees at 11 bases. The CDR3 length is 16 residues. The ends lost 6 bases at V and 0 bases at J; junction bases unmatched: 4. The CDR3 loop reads CASSGTSGDSYNEQFF. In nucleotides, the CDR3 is TGTGCCAGCAGCGGGACTAGCGGAGACTCCTACAATGAGCAGTTCTTC.

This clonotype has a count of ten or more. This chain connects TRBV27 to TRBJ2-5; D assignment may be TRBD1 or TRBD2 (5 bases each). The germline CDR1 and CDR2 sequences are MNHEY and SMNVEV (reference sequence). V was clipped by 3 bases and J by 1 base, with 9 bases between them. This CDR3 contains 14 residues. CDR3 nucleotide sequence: TGTGCCAGCAGTTTTGGGACGGGCCAAGAGACCCAGTACTTC. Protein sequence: CASSFGTGQETQYF.

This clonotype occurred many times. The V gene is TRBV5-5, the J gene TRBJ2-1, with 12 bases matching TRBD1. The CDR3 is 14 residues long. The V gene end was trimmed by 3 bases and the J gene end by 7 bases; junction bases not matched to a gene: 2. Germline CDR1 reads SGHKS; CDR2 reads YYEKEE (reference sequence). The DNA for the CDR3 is TGTGCCAGCAGCTGGGGACAGGGGGCGAATGAGCAGTTCTTC. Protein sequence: CASSWGQGANEQFF.